Presented here are 23 T cell receptor beta chains from one specimen sequenced in a study of early T cells in non-severe SARS-CoV-2 infection (TCRdb year 2021). Library preparation employed 5' RACE. TCRdb lists the instrument as NextSeq 500. TCRdb reprocessing: public reads trimmed at Q25 with fastp, clones called with MiXCR, in-frame beta chains kept. Each entry merges the rows of one CDR3 protein and shows their most common DNA and genes. A total of about 68,000 distinct CDR3 sequences appear in this sample, 10% to 15% of them only once. Clones ranked in the top ten supply about 1.6% of the sample. Source material: whole blood. These receptors were collected from an adult who was a healthcare worker with PCR-confirmed SARS-CoV-2 infection or an uninfected control (not recorded which).

This chain joins TRBV27 and TRBJ2-2; D may be TRBD1 (6 bases). The CDR3 has 16 residues. Germline V CDR1 and CDR2: MNHEY, SMNVEV (reference sequence). Trimming left V 5 bases short and J 1 base short, with 14 bases between. CDR3 nucleotides: TGTGCCAGCAGTCCTCCGGGACAAGGGAACACCGGGGAGCTGTTTTTT. This sequence encodes CASSPPGQGNTGELFF.

The rearrangement joins TRBV29-1 to TRBJ1-1; D might be TRBD1 (6 bases). V was pared by 7 bases and J by 8 bases, with 11 bases between. Germline V gene data show CDR1 as SQVTM and CDR2 as ANQGSEA. The CDR3 sequence is 10 residues long. In DNA, the CDR3 is TGCAGCGCACAGGGTCCCGAAGCTTTCTTT. Its protein is CSAQGPEAFF.

In its sample, this clonotype was seen a few times. This sequence joins TRBV28 and TRBJ1-5; D gene unclear. Germline values: CDR1 MDHEN, CDR2 SYDVKM. The CDR3 sequence is 13 residues long. With 6 bases removed from V and 0 bases from J, the gap between germline ends came to 6 bases. CDR3 in DNA: TGTGCCAGCAGGTTAGATAGCAATCAGCCCCAGCATTTT. This gives the protein CASRLDSNQPQHF.

The table lists this clonotype with a few counts. The J gene is TRBJ2-7, the V gene TRBV7-6; tentatively, D is TRBD1 (5 bases). CDR1 SGHVS and CDR2 FNYEAQ come from the germline V gene. The CDR3 sequence is 13 residues long. Trimming took off 5 bases at V and 3 bases at J, with 11 bases between the two ends. The CDR3 sequence: CASSAREDYEQYF. The DNA of the CDR3 is TGTGCCAGCAGCGCCAGGGAAGACTACGAGCAGTACTTC.

This clonotype was detected ten times or more. The chain has TRBV20-1 and TRBJ2-3; 8 nucleotides line up with TRBD1. V was clipped by 2 bases and J by 4 bases; unmatched bases: 14. The CDR3 is made up of 17 amino acids. Germline V lookup: CDR1 DFQATT, CDR2 SNEGSKA (reference sequence). The CDR3 reads CSARPRQGRREPDTQYF. CDR3 DNA sequence: TGCAGTGCTAGACCCCGACAGGGGCGCCGGGAACCAGATACGCAGTATTTT.

This clonotype was counted between two and nine times. This chain uses TRBV6-5 with TRBJ2-1; D is ambiguous. Germline CDR1 and CDR2: MNHEY and SVGAGI. The V gene lost 2 bases and the J gene lost 5 bases, with 13 bases spanning the gap. This CDR3 region has 15 residues. The CDR3 loop reads CASSYEARSHNEQFF. CDR3 coding DNA: TGTGCCAGCAGTTACGAGGCTCGTTCCCACAATGAGCAGTTCTTC.

The chain is built from TRBV6-5 and TRBJ2-7; D may be TRBD1 (6 bases). This CDR3 is built from 12 residues. V was shortened by 8 bases and J by 3 bases, with 11 bases between the two germline ends. From germline, CDR1 is MNHEY and CDR2 SVGAGI. CDR3 residues: CASGSDSYEQYF. The CDR3 nucleotides read TGTGCCAGCGGATCGGACAGCTACGAGCAGTACTTC.

This clonotype was seen a handful of times. The V and J genes are TRBV6-1 and TRBJ2-5, with 10 nucleotides matching TRBD2. CDR3 length: 16 amino acids. CDR1 is MNHNS, CDR2 SASEGT, per germline. Trimming removed 6 bases from V and 4 bases from J; junction bases left unmatched: 11. The CDR3 protein is CASRQRGGPQGETQYF. The CDR3 DNA reads as TGTGCCAGCAGACAGCGGGGGGGCCCTCAGGGAGAGACCCAGTACTTC.

This clonotype was found a few times. The gene calls are TRBV29-1 and TRBJ2-5; possibly TRBD2 for D (5 bases). The CDR3 sequence is 15 residues long. Trimming pared 0 bases from V and 8 bases from J, leaving 19 bases between. Germline V lookup: CDR1 SQVTM, CDR2 ANQGSEA. CDR3: CSVEERRRSPSTQYF. The CDR3 bases are TGCAGCGTTGAAGAGAGGCGGAGGAGTCCGAGTACCCAGTACTTC.

This clonotype appeared many times. The rearrangement links TRBV5-1 to TRBJ2-3, with D hard to call. Germline CDR1 is SGHRS and CDR2 is YFSETQ. CDR3 length: 15 residues. Trimming took 2 bases from V and 0 from J, leaving 10 bases between them. In nucleotides, the CDR3 is TGCGCCAGCAGCTTAAGATCCCCTAGCACAGATACGCAGTATTTT. It specifies CASSLRSPSTDTQYF. The entire variable domain, with the rest obtained from reference TRBV5-1 and TRBJ2-3, is as follows: KAGVTQTPRYLIKTRGQQVTLSCSPISGHRSVSWYQQTPGQGLQFLFEYFSETQRNKGNFPGRFSGRQFSNSRSEMNVSTLELGDSALYLCASSLRSPSTDTQYFGPGTRLTVL.

This sequence joins TRBV7-6 and TRBJ2-2; D is unclear. The CDR3 consists of 12 residues. V gave up 1 base and J gave up 6 bases, with 3 bases separating them. The germline gives CDR1 SGHVS, CDR2 FNYEAQ. In DNA form, the CDR3 reads TGTGCCAGCAGCTTAGGTCCCGGGGAGCTGTTTTTT. Amino acids: CASSLGPGELFF.

This clonotype was counted only a few times. V usage is TRBV7-2 and J usage is TRBJ2-5, with a possible D match to TRBD1 (5 bases). The length of the CDR3 is 14 residues. V was clipped by 5 bases and J by 0 bases, with 10 bases between them. Germline lookup yields CDR1 SGHTA and CDR2 FQGNSA. The chain's CDR3 is CASSAAGYQETQYF. The CDR3 bases are TGTGCCAGCAGCGCCGCAGGGTACCAAGAGACCCAGTACTTC.

The chain employs TRBV29-1 and TRBJ2-3, with TRBD2 matching 12 bases. CDR1 SQVTM and CDR2 ANQGSEA come from the germline V gene. V dropped 4 bases and J dropped 1; count of bases not matched to a gene: 0. This CDR3 contains 14 residues. CDR3 protein: CSVGLAGGTDTQYF. For the CDR3, the DNA is TGCAGCGTTGGACTAGCGGGGGGCACAGATACGCAGTATTTT.

In this sample, this clonotype turned up many times. This chain uses TRBV27 with TRBJ1-6; D call uncertain. V was pared by 3 bases and J by 0 bases, with 9 bases between. The CDR3 covers 16 residues. The V gene's germline CDR1 is MNHEY and CDR2 SMNVEV (reference sequence). In DNA form, the CDR3 reads TGTGCCAGCAGTTTCCGGCCCGACTCCTATAATTCACCCCTCCACTTT. Amino acid sequence: CASSFRPDSYNSPLHF.

This clonotype has just a few counts. The V call is TRBV18, the J call TRBJ2-7; D is possibly TRBD2 (5 bases). CDR3 length: 16 residues. Deletions cut 4 bases from V and 6 bases from J, with 22 bases between. Germline V lookup: CDR1 KGHSH, CDR2 LQKENI. The DNA of the CDR3 is TGTGCCAGCTCACAACCCTACCGGGATCGACGGCCCGAGCAGTACTTC. Translation gives CASSQPYRDRRPEQYF.

This clonotype rates as medium-sized. The CDR3 sequence is CASTPRQRYEQYF. CDR3 DNA sequence: TGTGCCAGCACTCCGAGACAGAGATACGAGCAGTACTTC. This chain connects TRBV6-2 or TRBV6-3 to TRBJ2-7; tentatively, D is TRBD1 (5 bases). Trimming removed 7 bases from V and 4 bases from J, with 14 bases in between. The germline V gene encodes CDR1 MNHEY and CDR2 SVGEGT. The CDR3 runs to 13 residues.

This clonotype was observed a few times. The CDR3 spells CASSYRGGINEKLFF. In DNA form, the CDR3 reads TGTGCCAGCAGTTACCGGGGAGGGATTAATGAAAAACTGTTTTTT. The V and J genes are TRBV6-5 and TRBJ1-4, with unresolved D. The ends were cut back, 2 bases at V and 4 bases at J, with 11 bases in the middle. The CDR3 totals 15 residues. Germline V gives CDR1 MNHEY, CDR2 SVGAGI.

The rearrangement links TRBV3-1 to TRBJ2-7; 7 nucleotides line up with TRBD2. With 0 bases clipped from V and 5 bases from J, the junction kept 4 bases outside the gene matches. In germline, CDR1 is LGHDT, CDR2 YNNKEL (reference sequence). This CDR3 is built from 14 residues. This chain's CDR3 is CASSQDGGGHEQYF. The CDR3 region has the DNA TGTGCCAGCAGCCAAGATGGCGGGGGACACGAGCAGTACTTC.

The genes are TRBV11-3 and TRBJ2-1, with a weak D call TRBD2 (6 bases). V lost 1 base, J lost 9 bases, and 10 bases lay in between. The CDR3 spans 13 residues. Germline CDR1 and CDR2: SGHNT and YENEEA. CDR3 loop: CASSLVEGPEQFF. In DNA form, the CDR3 reads TGTGCCAGCAGCTTAGTGGAGGGCCCTGAGCAGTTCTTC.

This clonotype was observed a few times. The chain joins TRBV5-1 to TRBJ2-7; the D gene is possibly TRBD2 (6 bases). CDR1 is SGHRS and CDR2 is YFSETQ in the germline V gene. V gave up 4 bases and J gave up 4 bases, with 12 bases separating them. This CDR3 contains 13 residues. This CDR3 is CASSLGTVYEQYF. In nucleotides, the CDR3 is TGCGCCAGCAGCCTGGGGACTGTTTACGAGCAGTACTTC.

This CDR3 reads CASSTGTANDEAFF. CDR3 sequence (DNA): TGTGCCAGCAGCACCGGGACAGCCAACGACGAAGCTTTCTTT. This sequence joins TRBV6-5 and TRBJ1-1, with 7 positions matching TRBD1. The CDR3 is 14 amino acids. Looked up from germline, CDR1 is MNHEY and CDR2 is SVGAGI. V lost 6 bases, J lost 8 bases, and 12 bases stayed unmatched.

The V and J genes are TRBV7-2 and TRBJ2-7; possibly TRBD1 for D (5 bases). The CDR3 spans 16 residues. Per germline, CDR1 SGHTA and CDR2 FQGNSA. With 1 base removed from V and 3 bases from J, the gap between germline ends came to 16 bases. CDR3 in amino acids: CASSLVRRTQSYEQYF. The CDR3 bases are TGTGCCAGCAGCTTAGTACGCAGGACACAGAGCTACGAGCAGTACTTC.

The rearrangement uses TRBV14 and TRBJ2-3; 8 nucleotides match TRBD1. The CDR3 has 16 amino acids. CDR1 is SGHDN and CDR2 is FVKESK in the germline V gene. J gave up 4 bases and V 1 base, and 7 bases lay outside the gene matches. CDR3 sequence reads: CASSQGDGQGADTQYF. In DNA, the CDR3 is TGTGCCAGCAGCCAAGGTGACGGACAGGGAGCAGATACGCAGTATTTT.